In this sample, the clone carrying this T cell receptor beta chain turned up a few times. The data were obtained in a study of blood T cells in healthy people across ages. Sample-barcoded 5' priming and a J-beta primer mix drove a second PCR of roughly 6 to 12 cycles. TCRdb re-called the 5' RACE reads with MiXCR, one entry per CDR3 protein. The sample records over 500,000 distinct CDR3 sequences, around 50% being singletons. V was shortened by 7 bases and J by 8 bases, with 23 bases between the two germline ends. This CDR3 is 15 amino acids long. The germline CDR1 and CDR2 sequences are MNHNS and SASEGT.

The specimen was blood. The sequence came from a woman of 80 years or more in good health. The chain carries TRBV6-1 and TRBJ1-2; D not resolved. The CDR3 DNA sequence: TGTGCCAGCACGACGACCTTTTCGTGGGGAGGCGGCTACACCTTC. Translating it yields CASTTTFSWGGGYTF.